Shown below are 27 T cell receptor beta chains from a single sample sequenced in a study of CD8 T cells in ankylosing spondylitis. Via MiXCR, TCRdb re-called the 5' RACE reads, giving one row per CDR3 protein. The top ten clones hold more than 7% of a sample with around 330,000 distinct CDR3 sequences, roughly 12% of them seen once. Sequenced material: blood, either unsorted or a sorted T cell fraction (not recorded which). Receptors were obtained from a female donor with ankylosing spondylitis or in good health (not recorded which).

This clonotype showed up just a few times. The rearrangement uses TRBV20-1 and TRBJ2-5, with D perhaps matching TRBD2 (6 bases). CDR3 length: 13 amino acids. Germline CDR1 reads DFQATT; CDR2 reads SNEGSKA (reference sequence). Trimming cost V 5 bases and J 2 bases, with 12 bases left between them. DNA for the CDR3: TGCAGTGCTCCGGGACTGGATCAAGAGACCCAGTACTTC. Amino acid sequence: CSAPGLDQETQYF.

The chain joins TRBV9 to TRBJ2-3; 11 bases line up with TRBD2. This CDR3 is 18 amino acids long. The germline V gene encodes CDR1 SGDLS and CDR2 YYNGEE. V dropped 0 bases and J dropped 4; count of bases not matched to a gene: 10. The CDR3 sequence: CASSVVSGGAGVADTQYF. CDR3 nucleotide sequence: TGTGCCAGCAGCGTAGTTAGCGGGGGGGCTGGTGTCGCAGATACGCAGTATTTT. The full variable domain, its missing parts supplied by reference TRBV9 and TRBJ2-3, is DSGVTQTPKHLITATGQRVTLRCSPRSGDLSVYWYQQSLDQGLQFLIQYYNGEERAKGNILERFSAQQFPDLHSELNLSSLELGDSALYFCASSVVSGGAGVADTQYFGPGTRLTVL.

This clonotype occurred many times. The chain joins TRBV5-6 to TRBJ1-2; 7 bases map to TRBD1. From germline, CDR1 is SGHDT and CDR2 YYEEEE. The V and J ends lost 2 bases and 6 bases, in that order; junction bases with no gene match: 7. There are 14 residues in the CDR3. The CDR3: CASSFRRQGHGYTF. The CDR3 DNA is TGTGCCAGCAGCTTTAGGAGACAGGGTCATGGCTACACCTTC.

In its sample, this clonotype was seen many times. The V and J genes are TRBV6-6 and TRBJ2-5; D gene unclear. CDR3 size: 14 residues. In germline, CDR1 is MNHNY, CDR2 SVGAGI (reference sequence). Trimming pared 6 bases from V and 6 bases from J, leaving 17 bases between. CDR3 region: CASRVGNRLKTQYF. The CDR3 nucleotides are TGTGCCAGCAGGGTAGGCAATCGCCTGAAGACCCAGTACTTC.

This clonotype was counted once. The CDR3 here is CSASKGYNQETQYF. The CDR3 DNA is TGCAGTGCTAGTAAGGGCTATAACCAAGAGACCCAGTACTTC. J is TRBJ2-5 and V is TRBV20-1; no clear D gene. CDR3 length equals 14 residues. The V end lost 3 bases, the J end lost 0 bases, and 11 bases lay between the germline ends. Germline CDR1 DFQATT, CDR2 SNEGSKA (reference sequence).

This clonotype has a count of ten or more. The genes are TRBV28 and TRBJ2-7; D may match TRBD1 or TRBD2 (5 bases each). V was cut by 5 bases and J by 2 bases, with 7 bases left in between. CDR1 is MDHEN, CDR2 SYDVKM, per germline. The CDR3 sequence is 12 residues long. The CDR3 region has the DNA TGTGCCAGCAGTGAGGGACCCTACGAGCAGTACTTC. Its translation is CASSEGPYEQYF.

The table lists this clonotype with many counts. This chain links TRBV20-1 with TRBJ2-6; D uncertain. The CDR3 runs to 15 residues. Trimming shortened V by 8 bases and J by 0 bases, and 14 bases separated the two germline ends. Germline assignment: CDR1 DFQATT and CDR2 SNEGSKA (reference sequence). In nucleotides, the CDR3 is TGCAGTACCCCCTCAAAGAGCTCTGGGGCCAACGTCCTGACTTTC. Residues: CSTPSKSSGANVLTF.

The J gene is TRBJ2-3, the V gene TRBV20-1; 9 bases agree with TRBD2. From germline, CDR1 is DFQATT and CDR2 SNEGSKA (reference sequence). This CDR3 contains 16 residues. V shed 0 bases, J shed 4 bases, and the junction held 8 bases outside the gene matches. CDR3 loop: CSARDRGSGSADTQYF. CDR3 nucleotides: TGCAGTGCTAGAGATCGGGGTAGCGGGAGTGCAGATACGCAGTATTTT.

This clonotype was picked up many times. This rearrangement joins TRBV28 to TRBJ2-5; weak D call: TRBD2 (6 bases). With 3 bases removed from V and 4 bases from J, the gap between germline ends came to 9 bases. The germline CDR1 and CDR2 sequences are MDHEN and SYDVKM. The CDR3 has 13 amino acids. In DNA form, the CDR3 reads TGTGCCAGCAGTTTCCGACTAGGAGAGACCCAGTACTTC. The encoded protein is CASSFRLGETQYF. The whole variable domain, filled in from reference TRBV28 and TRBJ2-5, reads DVKVTQSSRYLVKRTGEKVFLECVQDMDHENMFWYRQDPGLGLRLIYFSYDVKMKEKGDIPEGYSVSREKKERFSLILESASTNQTSMYLCASSFRLGETQYFGPGTRLLVL.

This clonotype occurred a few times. For the CDR3, the DNA is TGTGCCAGCAGGCCAGCGCCCAGCACCGGGGAGCTGTTTTTT. Encoded protein: CASRPAPSTGELFF. The gene calls are TRBV7-2 and TRBJ2-2; D remains ambiguous. The germline V gene has CDR1 SGHTA and CDR2 FQGNSA. The CDR3 has 14 residues. V was cut by 6 bases and J by 4 bases, with 12 bases left in between.

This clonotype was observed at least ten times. As DNA, the CDR3 is TGTGCCAGCAGCTTGGACTTGGGCAGGAGCACAGATACGCAGTATTTT. This codes for CASSLDLGRSTDTQYF. The J gene is TRBJ2-3, the V gene TRBV5-6; D not resolved. This CDR3 contains 16 residues. V lost 0 bases, J lost 0 bases, and 11 bases lay in between. The germline V gene has CDR1 SGHDT and CDR2 YYEEEE.

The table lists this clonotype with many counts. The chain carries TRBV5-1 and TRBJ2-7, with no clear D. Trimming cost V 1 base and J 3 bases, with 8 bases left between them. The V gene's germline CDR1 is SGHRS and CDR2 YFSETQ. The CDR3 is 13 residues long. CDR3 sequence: CASSLTSGYEQYF. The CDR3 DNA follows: TGCGCCAGCAGCTTGACTTCCGGCTACGAGCAGTACTTC.

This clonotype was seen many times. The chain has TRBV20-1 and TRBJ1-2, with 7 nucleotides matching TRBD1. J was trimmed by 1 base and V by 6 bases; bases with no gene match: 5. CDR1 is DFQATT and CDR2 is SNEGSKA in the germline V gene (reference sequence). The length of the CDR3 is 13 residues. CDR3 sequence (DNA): TGCAGTGCCAGACAGGGTCTTAACTATGGCTACACCTTC. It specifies CSARQGLNYGYTF.

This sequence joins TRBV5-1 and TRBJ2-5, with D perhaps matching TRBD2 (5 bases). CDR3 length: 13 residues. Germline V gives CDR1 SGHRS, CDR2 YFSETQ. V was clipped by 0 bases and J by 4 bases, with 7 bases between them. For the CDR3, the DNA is TGCGCCAGCAGCTTGGAGGGAGTAGAGACCCAGTACTTC. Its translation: CASSLEGVETQYF.

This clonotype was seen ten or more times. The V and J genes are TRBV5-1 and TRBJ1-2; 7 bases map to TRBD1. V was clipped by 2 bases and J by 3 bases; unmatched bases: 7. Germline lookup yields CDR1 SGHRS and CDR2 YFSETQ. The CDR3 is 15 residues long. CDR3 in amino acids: CASSFSGTEHYGYTF. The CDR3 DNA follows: TGCGCCAGCAGCTTCTCCGGGACAGAGCACTATGGCTACACCTTC.

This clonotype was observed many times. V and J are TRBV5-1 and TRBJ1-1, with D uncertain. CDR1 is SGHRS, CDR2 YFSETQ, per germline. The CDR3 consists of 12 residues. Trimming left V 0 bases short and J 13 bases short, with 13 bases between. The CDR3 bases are TGCGCCAGCAGCTTGGAGTGGGATAGTAGTTTCTTT. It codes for CASSLEWDSSFF.

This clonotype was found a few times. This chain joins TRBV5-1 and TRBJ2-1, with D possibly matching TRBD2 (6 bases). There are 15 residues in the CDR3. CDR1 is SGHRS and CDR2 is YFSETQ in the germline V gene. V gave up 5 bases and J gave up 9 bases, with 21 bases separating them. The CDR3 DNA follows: TGCGCCAGCAGGGCGGGTCTAGCGAATTACGGTGAGCAGTTCTTC. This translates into CASRAGLANYGEQFF. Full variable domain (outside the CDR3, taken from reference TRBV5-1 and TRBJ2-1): KAGVTQTPRYLIKTRGQQVTLSCSPISGHRSVSWYQQTPGQGLQFLFEYFSETQRNKGNFPGRFSGRQFSNSRSEMNVSTLELGDSALYLCASRAGLANYGEQFFGPGTRLTVL.

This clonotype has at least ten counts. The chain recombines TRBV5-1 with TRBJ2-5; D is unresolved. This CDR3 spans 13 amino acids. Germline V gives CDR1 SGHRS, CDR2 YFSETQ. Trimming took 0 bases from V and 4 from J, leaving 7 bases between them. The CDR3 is CASSLEVAETQYF. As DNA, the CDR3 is TGCGCCAGCAGCTTGGAGGTCGCAGAGACCCAGTACTTC.

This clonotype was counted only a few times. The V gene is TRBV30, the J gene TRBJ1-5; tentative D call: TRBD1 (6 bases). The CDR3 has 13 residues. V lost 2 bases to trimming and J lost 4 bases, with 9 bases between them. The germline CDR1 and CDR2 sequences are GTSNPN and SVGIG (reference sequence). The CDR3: CAWSNRENQPQHF. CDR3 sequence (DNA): TGTGCCTGGAGTAACAGGGAAAATCAGCCCCAGCATTTT.

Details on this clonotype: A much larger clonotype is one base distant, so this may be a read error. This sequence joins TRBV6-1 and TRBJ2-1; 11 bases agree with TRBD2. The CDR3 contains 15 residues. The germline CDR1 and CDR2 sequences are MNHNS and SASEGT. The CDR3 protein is CASSPLAGGLDEHFF. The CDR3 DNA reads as TGTGCCAGCAGCCCTTTAGCGGGGGGGCTCGATGAGCATTTCTTC.

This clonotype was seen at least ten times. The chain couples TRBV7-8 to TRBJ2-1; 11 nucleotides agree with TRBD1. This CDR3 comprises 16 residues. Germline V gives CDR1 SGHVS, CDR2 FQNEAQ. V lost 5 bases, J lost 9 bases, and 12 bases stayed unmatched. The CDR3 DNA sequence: TGTGCCAGCAGCCAGCGGGACAGGGGGGTATTTGGTGAGCAGTTCTTC. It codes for CASSQRDRGVFGEQFF.

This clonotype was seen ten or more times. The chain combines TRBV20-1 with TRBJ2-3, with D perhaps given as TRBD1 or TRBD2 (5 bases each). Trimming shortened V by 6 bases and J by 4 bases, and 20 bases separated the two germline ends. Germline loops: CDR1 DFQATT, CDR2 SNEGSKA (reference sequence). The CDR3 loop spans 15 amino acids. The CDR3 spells CSAKGSAAQADTQYF. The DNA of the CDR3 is TGCAGTGCCAAGGGGAGTGCGGCCCAGGCAGATACGCAGTATTTT.

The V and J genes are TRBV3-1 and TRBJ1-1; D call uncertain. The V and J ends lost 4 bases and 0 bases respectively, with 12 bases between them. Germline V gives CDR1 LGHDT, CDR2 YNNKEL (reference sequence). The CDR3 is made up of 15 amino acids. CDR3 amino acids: CASSPSGRMNTEAFF. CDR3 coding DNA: TGTGCCAGCAGCCCTTCCGGGAGGATGAACACTGAAGCTTTCTTT.

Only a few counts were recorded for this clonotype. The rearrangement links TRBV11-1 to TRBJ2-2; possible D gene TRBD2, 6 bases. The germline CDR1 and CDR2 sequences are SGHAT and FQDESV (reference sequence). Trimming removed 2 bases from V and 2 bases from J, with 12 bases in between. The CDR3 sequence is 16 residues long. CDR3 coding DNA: TGTGCCAGCAGCTTAATTGGGACTTTCAACACCGGGGAGCTGTTTTTT. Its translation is CASSLIGTFNTGELFF.

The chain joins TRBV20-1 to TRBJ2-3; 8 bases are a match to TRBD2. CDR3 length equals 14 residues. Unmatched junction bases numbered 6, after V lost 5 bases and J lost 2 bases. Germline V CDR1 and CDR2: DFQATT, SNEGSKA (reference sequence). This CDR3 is CSALSGGYTDTQYF. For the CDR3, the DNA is TGCAGTGCTTTAAGCGGGGGTTACACAGATACGCAGTATTTT.

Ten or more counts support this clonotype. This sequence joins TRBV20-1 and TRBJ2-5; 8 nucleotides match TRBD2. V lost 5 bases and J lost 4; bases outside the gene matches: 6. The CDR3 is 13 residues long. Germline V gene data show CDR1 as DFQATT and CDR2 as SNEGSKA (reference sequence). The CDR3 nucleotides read TGCAGTGCTTGGACTAGCTTGGGAGAGACCCAGTACTTC. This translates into CSAWTSLGETQYF.

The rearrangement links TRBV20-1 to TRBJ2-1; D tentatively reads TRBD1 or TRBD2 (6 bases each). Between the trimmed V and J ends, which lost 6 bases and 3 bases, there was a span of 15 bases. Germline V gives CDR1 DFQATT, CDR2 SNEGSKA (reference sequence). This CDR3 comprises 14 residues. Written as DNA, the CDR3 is TGCAGTGCAACAGGGCTAGCGAACTACAATGAGCAGTTCTTC. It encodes CSATGLANYNEQFF.